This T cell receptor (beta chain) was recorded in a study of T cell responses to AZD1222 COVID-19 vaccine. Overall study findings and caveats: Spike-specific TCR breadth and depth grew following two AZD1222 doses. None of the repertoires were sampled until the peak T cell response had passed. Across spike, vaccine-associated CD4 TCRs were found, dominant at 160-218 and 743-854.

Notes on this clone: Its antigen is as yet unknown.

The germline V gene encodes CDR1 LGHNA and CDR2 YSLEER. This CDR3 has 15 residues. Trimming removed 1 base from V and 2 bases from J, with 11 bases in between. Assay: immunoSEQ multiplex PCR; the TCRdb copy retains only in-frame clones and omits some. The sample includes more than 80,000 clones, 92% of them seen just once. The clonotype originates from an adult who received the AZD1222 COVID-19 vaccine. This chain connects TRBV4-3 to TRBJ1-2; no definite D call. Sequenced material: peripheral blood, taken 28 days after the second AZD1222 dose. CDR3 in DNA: TGCGCCAGCAGCCAAGGTCCAGGCGGAAACTATGGCTACACCTTC. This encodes CASSQGPGGNYGYTF.